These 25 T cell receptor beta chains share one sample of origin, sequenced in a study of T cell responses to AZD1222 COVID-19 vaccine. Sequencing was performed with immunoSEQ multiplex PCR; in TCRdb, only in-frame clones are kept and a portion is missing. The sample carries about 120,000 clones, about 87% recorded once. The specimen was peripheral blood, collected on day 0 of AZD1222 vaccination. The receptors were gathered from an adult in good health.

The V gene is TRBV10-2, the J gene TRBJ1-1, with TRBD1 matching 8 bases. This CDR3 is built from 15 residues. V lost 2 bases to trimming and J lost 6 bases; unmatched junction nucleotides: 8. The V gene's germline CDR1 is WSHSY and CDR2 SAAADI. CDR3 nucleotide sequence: TGCGCCAGCAGTGAGCAGGGGGCGGCAGGCGCTGAAGCTTTCTTT. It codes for CASSEQGAAGAEAFF.

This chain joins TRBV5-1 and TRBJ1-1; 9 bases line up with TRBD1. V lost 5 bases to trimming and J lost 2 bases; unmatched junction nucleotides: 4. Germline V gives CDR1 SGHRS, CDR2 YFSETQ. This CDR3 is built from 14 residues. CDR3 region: CASRQQGANTEAFF. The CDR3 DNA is TGCGCCAGCAGACAACAGGGGGCTAACACTGAAGCTTTCTTT.

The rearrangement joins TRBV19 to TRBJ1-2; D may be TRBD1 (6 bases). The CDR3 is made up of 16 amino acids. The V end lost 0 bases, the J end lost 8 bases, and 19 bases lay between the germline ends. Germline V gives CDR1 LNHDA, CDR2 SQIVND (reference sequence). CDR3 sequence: CASSIDDGQSSRGYTF. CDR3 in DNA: TGTGCCAGTAGTATAGATGATGGACAGTCATCGAGGGGCTACACCTTC.

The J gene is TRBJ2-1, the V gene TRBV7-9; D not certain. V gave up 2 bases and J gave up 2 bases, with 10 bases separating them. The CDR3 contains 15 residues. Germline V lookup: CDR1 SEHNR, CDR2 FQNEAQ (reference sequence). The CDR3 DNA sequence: TGTGCCAGCAGCTTATCTGGGGATACCTACAATGAGCAGTTCTTC. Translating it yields CASSLSGDTYNEQFF.

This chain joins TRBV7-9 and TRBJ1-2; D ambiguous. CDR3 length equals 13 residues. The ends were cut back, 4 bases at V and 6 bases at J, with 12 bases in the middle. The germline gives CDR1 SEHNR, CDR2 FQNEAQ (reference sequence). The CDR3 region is CASSSRWTDGYTF. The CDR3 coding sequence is TGTGCCAGCAGCTCCCGATGGACCGATGGCTACACCTTC.

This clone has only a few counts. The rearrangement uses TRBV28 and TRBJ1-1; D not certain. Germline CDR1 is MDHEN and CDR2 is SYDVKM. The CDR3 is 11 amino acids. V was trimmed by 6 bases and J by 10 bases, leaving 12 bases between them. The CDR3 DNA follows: TGTGCCAGCAGCCTAGGTATGGGAGCTTTCTTT. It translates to CASSLGMGAFF.

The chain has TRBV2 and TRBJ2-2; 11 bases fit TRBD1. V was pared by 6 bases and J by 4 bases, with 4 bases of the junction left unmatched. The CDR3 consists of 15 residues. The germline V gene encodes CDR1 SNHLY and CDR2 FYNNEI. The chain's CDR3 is CASRTGTGGTGELFF. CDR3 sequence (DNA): TGTGCCAGCAGGACCGGGACAGGGGGCACCGGGGAGCTGTTTTTT.

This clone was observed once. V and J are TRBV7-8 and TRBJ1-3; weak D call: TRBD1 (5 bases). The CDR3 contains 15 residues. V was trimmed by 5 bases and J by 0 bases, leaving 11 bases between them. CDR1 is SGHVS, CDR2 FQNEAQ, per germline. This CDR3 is CASSPQTVSGNTIYF. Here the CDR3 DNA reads TGTGCCAGCAGCCCGCAGACAGTCTCTGGAAACACCATATATTTT.

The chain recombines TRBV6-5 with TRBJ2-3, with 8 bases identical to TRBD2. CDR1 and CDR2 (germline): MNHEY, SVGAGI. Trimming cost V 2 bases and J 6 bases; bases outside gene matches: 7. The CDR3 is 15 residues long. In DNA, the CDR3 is TGTGCCAGCAGTTACCAGGCGGGGGGAGACGATACGCAGTATTTT. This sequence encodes CASSYQAGGDDTQYF.

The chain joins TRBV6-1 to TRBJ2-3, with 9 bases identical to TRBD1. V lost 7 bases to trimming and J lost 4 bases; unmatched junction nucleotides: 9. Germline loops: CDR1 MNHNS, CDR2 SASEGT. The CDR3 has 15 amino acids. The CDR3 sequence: CASTGQGRVADTQYF. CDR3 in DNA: TGTGCCAGCACGGGACAGGGTAGAGTGGCAGATACGCAGTATTTT.

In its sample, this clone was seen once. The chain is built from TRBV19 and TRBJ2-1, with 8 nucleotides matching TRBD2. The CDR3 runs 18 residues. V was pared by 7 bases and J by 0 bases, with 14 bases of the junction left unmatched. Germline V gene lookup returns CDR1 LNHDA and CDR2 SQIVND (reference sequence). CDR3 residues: CASMWTNPGGTSYNEQFF. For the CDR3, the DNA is TGTGCCAGTATGTGGACTAACCCGGGAGGGACCTCCTACAATGAGCAGTTCTTC.

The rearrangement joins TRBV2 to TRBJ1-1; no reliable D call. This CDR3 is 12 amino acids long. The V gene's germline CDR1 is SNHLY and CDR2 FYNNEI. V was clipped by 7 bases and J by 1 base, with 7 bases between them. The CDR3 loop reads CASTWTNTEAFF. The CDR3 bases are TGTGCCAGCACCTGGACGAACACTGAAGCTTTCTTT.

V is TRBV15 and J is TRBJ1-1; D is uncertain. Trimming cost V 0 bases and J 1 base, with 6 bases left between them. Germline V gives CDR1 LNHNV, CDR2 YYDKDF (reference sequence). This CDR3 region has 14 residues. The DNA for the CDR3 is TGTGCCACCAGCAGAGATCCAGCGAACACTGAAGCTTTCTTT. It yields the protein CATSRDPANTEAFF.

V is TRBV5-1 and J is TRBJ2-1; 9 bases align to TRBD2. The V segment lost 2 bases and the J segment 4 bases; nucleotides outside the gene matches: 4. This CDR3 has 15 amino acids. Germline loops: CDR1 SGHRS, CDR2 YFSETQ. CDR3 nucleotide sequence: TGCGCCAGCAGCTTTGCTGGACTAGCGTACAATGAGCAGTTCTTC. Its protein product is CASSFAGLAYNEQFF.

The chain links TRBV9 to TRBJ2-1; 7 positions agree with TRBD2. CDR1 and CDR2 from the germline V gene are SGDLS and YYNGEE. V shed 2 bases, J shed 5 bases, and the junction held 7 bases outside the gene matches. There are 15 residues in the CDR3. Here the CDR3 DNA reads TGTGCCAGCAGCGTCCCCAGCGGGGAGGACAATGAGCAGTTCTTC. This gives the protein CASSVPSGEDNEQFF.

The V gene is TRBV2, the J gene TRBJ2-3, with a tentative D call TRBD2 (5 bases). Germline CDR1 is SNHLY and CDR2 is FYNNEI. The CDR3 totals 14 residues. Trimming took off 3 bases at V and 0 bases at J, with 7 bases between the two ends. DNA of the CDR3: TGTGCCAGCAGTGACTGGACTAGCACAGATACGCAGTATTTT. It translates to CASSDWTSTDTQYF.

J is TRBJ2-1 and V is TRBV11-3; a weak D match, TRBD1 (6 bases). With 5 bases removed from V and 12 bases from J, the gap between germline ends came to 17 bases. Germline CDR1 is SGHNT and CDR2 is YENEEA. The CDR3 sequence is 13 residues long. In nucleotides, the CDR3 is TGTGCCAGCAGCCCGGGACAAGTTGGCCCGCAGTTCTTC. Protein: CASSPGQVGPQFF.

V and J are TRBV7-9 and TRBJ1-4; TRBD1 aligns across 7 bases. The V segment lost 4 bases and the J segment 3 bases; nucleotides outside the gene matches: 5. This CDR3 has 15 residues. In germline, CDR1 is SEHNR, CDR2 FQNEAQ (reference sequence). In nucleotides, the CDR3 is TGTGCCAGCAGCTCCTACAGGGGAGCTAATGAAAAACTGTTTTTT. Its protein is CASSSYRGANEKLFF.

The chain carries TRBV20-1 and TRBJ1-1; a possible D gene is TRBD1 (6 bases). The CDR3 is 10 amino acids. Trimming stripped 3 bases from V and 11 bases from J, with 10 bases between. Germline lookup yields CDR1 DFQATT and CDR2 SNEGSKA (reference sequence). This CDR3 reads CSASGTLAFF. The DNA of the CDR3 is TGCAGTGCTAGTGGGACATTGGCTTTCTTT.

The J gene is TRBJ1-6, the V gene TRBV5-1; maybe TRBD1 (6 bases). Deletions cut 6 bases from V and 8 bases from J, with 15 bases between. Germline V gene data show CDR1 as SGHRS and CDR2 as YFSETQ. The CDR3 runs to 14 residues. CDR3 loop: CASTVGQTDSPLHF. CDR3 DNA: TGCGCCAGCACCGTGGGACAAACGGATTCACCCCTCCACTTT.

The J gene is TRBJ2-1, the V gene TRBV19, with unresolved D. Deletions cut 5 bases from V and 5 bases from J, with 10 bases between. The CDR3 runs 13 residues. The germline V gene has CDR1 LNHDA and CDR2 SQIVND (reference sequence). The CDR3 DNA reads TGTGCCAGTAGTCAGTACTTGGACAATGAGCAGTTCTTC. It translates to CASSQYLDNEQFF. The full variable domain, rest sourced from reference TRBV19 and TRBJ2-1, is DGGITQSPKYLFRKEGQNVTLSCEQNLNHDAMYWYRQDPGQGLRLIYYSQIVNDFQKGDIAEGYSVSREKKESFPLTVTSAQKNPTAFYLCASSQYLDNEQFFGPGTRLTVL.

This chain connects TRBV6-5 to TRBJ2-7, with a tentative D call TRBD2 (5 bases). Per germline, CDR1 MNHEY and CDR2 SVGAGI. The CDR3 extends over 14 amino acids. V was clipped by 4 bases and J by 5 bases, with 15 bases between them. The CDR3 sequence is CASSFRARGNEQYF. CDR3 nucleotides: TGTGCCAGCAGTTTCCGGGCCCGAGGGAACGAGCAGTACTTC.

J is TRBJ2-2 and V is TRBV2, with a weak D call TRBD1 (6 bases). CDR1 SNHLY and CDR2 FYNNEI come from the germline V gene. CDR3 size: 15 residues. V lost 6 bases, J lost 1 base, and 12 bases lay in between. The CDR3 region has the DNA TGTGCCAGCAGCCCCGGGACACGGAACACCGGGGAGCTGTTTTTT. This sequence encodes CASSPGTRNTGELFF.

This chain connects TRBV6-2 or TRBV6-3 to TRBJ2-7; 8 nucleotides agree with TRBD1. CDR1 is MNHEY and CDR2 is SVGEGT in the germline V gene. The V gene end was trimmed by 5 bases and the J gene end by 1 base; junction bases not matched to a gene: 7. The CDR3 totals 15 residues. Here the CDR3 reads CASSPLGQGSYEQYF. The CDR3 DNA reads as TGTGCCAGCAGTCCACTCGGACAGGGATCCTACGAGCAGTACTTC.

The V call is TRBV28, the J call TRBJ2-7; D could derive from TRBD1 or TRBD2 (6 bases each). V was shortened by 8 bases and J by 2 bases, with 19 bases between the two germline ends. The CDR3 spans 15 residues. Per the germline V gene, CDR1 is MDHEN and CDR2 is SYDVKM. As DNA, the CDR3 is TGTGCCAGCCGTACCCCGGGGGCGCCCCCCTACGAGCAGTACTTC. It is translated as CASRTPGAPPYEQYF.